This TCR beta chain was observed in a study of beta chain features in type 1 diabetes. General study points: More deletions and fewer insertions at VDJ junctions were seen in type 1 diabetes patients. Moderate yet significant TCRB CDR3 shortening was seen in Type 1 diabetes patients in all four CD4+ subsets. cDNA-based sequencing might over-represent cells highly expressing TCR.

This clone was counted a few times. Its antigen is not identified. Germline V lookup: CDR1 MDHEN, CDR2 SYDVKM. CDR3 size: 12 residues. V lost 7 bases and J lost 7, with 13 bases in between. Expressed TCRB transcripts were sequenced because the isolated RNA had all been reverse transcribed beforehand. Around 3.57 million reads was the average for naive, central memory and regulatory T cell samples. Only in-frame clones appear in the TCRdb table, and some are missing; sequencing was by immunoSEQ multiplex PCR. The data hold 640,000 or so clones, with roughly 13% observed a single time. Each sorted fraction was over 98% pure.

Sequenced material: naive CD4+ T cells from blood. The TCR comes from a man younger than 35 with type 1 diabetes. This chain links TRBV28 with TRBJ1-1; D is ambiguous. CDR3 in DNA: TGTGCCAGCACCTCCCGGGCCGTTGAAGCTTTCTTT. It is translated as CASTSRAVEAFF.